A single sample gave rise to the 21 T cell receptor beta chains below, sequenced in a study of preoperative IRX-2 immunotherapy in early breast cancer (dated by TCRdb to the late 2010s). Receptors were amplified or captured by the immunoSEQ multiplex PCR assay. This immuneACCESS table, as held by TCRdb, lists in-frame sequences with V and J called but not all clones. Of the missing ones, under half trace to an unresolved V gene in checked studies; the others have no known cause. For this sample the table gives more than 50,000 clones, of which approximately 95% were detected only once. 1.5% to 2% of the sample comes from the top ten. The treatment or condition label on this specimen signifies: preoperative locoregional IRX-2 cytokine immunotherapy. Sampling was conducted from a patient treated with IRX-2 immunotherapy. The receptors shown here come from a human donor with breast cancer.

The chain carries TRBV4-2 and TRBJ2-2, with D tentatively TRBD1 (5 bases). The CDR3 runs to 14 residues. The germline CDR1 and CDR2 sequences are LGHNA and YNFKEQ. Deletions cut 1 base from V and 6 bases from J, with 9 bases between. The CDR3 DNA reads as TGTGCCAGCAGCCAAGTGGGGCCGGCCGGGGAGCTGTTTTTT. Translated, it gives CASSQVGPAGELFF.

The J gene is TRBJ2-7, the V gene TRBV28, with 9 bases aligning to TRBD1. CDR1 MDHEN and CDR2 SYDVKM come from the germline V gene. This CDR3 has 13 amino acids. The V and J ends lost 5 bases and 5 bases, in that order; junction bases with no gene match: 4. The CDR3 is CASSGTGTDEQYF. CDR3 in DNA: TGTGCCAGCAGTGGGACAGGGACGGACGAGCAGTACTTC.

This clone was seen once. The rearrangement uses TRBV19 and TRBJ2-3; possibly TRBD2 for D (5 bases). Germline loops: CDR1 LNHDA, CDR2 SQIVND (reference sequence). The CDR3 sequence is 19 residues long. V lost 8 bases to trimming and J lost 5 bases, with 32 bases between them. CDR3 nucleotides: TGTGCCAGTGGGTGGGATTCGGGAAACGGTCAAGAAGCCAAAGATACGCAGTATTTT. It translates to CASGWDSGNGQEAKDTQYF.

This chain uses TRBV27 with TRBJ2-6, with 7 bases identical to TRBD1. CDR1 MNHEY and CDR2 SMNVEV come from the germline V gene (reference sequence). This CDR3 spans 20 amino acids. V lost 4 bases, J lost 4 bases, and 19 bases stayed unmatched. CDR3 DNA: TGTGCCAGCAGTTCCCCCCTTAGACAGGGTGGCGCTCTGGGGGCCAACGTCCTGACTTTC. It is translated as CASSSPLRQGGALGANVLTF.

The chain couples TRBV9 to TRBJ2-2; D is ambiguous. The CDR3 length is 15 residues. CDR1 is SGDLS and CDR2 is YYNGEE in the germline V gene. Trimming cost V 4 bases and J 2 bases, with 12 bases left between them. The CDR3 loop reads CASSPPVANTGELFF. CDR3 nucleotides: TGTGCCAGCAGCCCCCCCGTGGCCAACACCGGGGAGCTGTTTTTT.

This clone has more than one count but fewer than ten. V usage is TRBV15 and J usage is TRBJ1-2; D gene ambiguous. V was pared by 1 base and J by 1 base, with 13 bases between. This CDR3 region has 16 residues. Germline V gives CDR1 LNHNV, CDR2 YYDKDF (reference sequence). In DNA, the CDR3 is TGTGCCACCAGCAGAGGGGGTGACGGGAATAACTATGGCTACACCTTC. Its translation is CATSRGGDGNNYGYTF.

This chain connects TRBV5-1 to TRBJ1-2, with 11 bases lining up with TRBD1. Per germline, CDR1 SGHRS and CDR2 YFSETQ. CDR3 length equals 15 residues. With 4 bases clipped from V and 7 bases from J, the junction kept 9 bases outside the gene matches. The DNA for the CDR3 is TGCGCCAGCAGCGCAAACCCGGGACAGGGGGGTGGCTACACCTTC. Protein sequence: CASSANPGQGGGYTF.

J is TRBJ1-1 and V is TRBV7-2; a weak D match, TRBD1 (6 bases). V was shortened by 5 bases and J by 2 bases, with 15 bases between the two germline ends. The CDR3 sequence is 15 residues long. Germline-derived CDR1 and CDR2 are SGHTA and FQGNSA. CDR3 DNA sequence: TGTGCCAGCAGCGCCCCTACAGGGTTTAACACTGAAGCTTTCTTT. Amino acid sequence: CASSAPTGFNTEAFF.

This sequence joins TRBV28 and TRBJ2-1; D perhaps matches TRBD2 (5 bases). The CDR3 extends over 12 amino acids. Trimming removed 10 bases from V and 4 bases from J, with 11 bases in between. Germline values: CDR1 MDHEN, CDR2 SYDVKM. The CDR3 is CATMDLYNEQFF. CDR3 DNA sequence: TGTGCCACCATGGACTTGTACAATGAGCAGTTCTTC. Using reference TRBV28 and TRBJ2-1 for the parts outside the CDR3, the full variable domain is DVKVTQSSRYLVKRTGEKVFLECVQDMDHENMFWYRQDPGLGLRLIYFSYDVKMKEKGDIPEGYSVSREKKERFSLILESASTNQTSMYLCATMDLYNEQFFGPGTRLTVL.

This chain uses TRBV6-6 with TRBJ1-2, with D maybe TRBD1 (5 bases). In germline, CDR1 is MNHNY, CDR2 SVGAGI (reference sequence). CDR3 size: 11 residues. The V end was cut by 10 bases, the J end by 6 bases, with 12 bases between. The CDR3 spells CATVDKHGYTF. CDR3 in DNA: TGTGCCACCGTGGACAAGCATGGCTACACCTTC.

The rearrangement uses TRBV27 and TRBJ2-7; 10 positions match TRBD1. CDR1 MNHEY and CDR2 SMNVEV come from the germline V gene (reference sequence). This CDR3 is 16 amino acids long. Germline trimming cut 8 bases from V and 1 base from J; bases unmatched to any gene: 11. The chain's CDR3 is CASAPLGDRGSYEQYF. CDR3 DNA: TGTGCCAGCGCCCCCTTGGGGGACAGGGGTTCCTACGAGCAGTACTTC.

This clone occurred once. The chain carries TRBV12-5 and TRBJ1-2; D is unclear. Trimming pared 6 bases from V and 4 bases from J, leaving 12 bases between. Germline V gene sequence: CDR1 LGHNT, CDR2 FRNRAP. This CDR3 comprises 13 residues. The CDR3 sequence: CASGRTRRYGYTF. The CDR3 region has the DNA TGTGCTAGTGGACGAACACGACGCTATGGCTACACCTTC.

The chain is built from TRBV11-2 and TRBJ2-7, with D tentatively TRBD1 (6 bases). CDR1 is SGHAT and CDR2 is FQNNGV in the germline V gene. Trimming took 4 bases from V and 6 from J, leaving 19 bases between them. The CDR3 consists of 15 residues. CDR3 nucleotide sequence: TGTGCCAGCAGCTCTATTCACCGACAGGTCTCCGAGCAGTACTTC. Protein: CASSSIHRQVSEQYF.

The chain links TRBV6-6 to TRBJ2-2; no clear D gene. V lost 4 bases to trimming and J lost 1 base, with 10 bases between them. The CDR3 is 15 residues long. Germline assignment: CDR1 MNHNY and CDR2 SVGAGI (reference sequence). CDR3: CASSFEALNTGELFF. In DNA, the CDR3 is TGTGCCAGCAGTTTCGAAGCTTTGAACACCGGGGAGCTGTTTTTT.

This chain connects TRBV18 to TRBJ2-7, with a tentative D call TRBD1 (5 bases). Germline assignment: CDR1 KGHSH and CDR2 LQKENI. This CDR3 is 13 amino acids long. Deletions cut 3 bases from V and 6 bases from J, with 12 bases between. The CDR3 coding sequence is TGTGCCAGCTCACCGAGTACAGGCAGCGAGCAGTACTTC. It translates to CASSPSTGSEQYF.

The chain uses TRBV7-2 and TRBJ1-4; 9 bases are a match to TRBD1. The CDR3 contains 15 residues. Per the germline V gene, CDR1 is SGHTA and CDR2 is FQGNSA. With 3 bases clipped from V and 8 bases from J, the junction kept 7 bases outside the gene matches. The CDR3 sequence: CASSFPTGGREKLFF. CDR3 nucleotide sequence: TGTGCCAGCAGCTTCCCGACAGGGGGAAGGGAAAAACTGTTTTTT.

The chain recombines TRBV9 with TRBJ2-3; D unresolved. Germline CDR1 reads SGDLS; CDR2 reads YYNGEE. The CDR3 has 12 residues. The V and J ends lost 4 bases and 6 bases respectively, with 9 bases between them. CDR3 sequence: CASSPRRDTQYF. The CDR3 DNA reads TGTGCCAGCAGCCCTCGTAGGGATACGCAGTATTTT.

V usage is TRBV28 and J usage is TRBJ2-3; D unclear. Per germline, CDR1 MDHEN and CDR2 SYDVKM. CDR3 length equals 13 residues. V lost 6 bases to trimming and J lost 4 bases, with 11 bases between them. For the CDR3, the DNA is TGTGCCAGCAGGCCTAGTCAGGCAGATACGCAGTATTTT. Translated, it gives CASRPSQADTQYF.

This clone was observed a few times. The chain couples TRBV27 to TRBJ1-2, with D unresolved. This CDR3 is built from 10 residues. Trimming took 10 bases from V and 8 from J, leaving 11 bases between them. Germline values: CDR1 MNHEY, CDR2 SMNVEV (reference sequence). CDR3 residues: CANVVSGYTF. The CDR3 DNA reads as TGTGCCAACGTTGTCTCGGGCTACACCTTC.

The V call is TRBV4-1, the J call TRBJ1-5; possibly TRBD1 for D (6 bases). V lost 4 bases and J 2 bases, leaving 9 bases between the germline ends. Germline V lookup: CDR1 MGHRA, CDR2 YSYEKL. The length of the CDR3 is 14 residues. The CDR3 region is CASSPTGGNQPQHF. Here the CDR3 DNA reads TGCGCCAGCAGCCCGACAGGCGGCAATCAGCCCCAGCATTTT.

The chain carries TRBV19 and TRBJ1-3, with 8 bases matching TRBD1. The CDR3 contains 17 residues. In germline, CDR1 is LNHDA, CDR2 SQIVND (reference sequence). Losses at the gene ends were 3 bases for V and 2 bases for J; bases not matched to a gene: 9. The CDR3 region is CASSISLTGVTGNTIYF. Here the CDR3 DNA reads TGTGCCAGTAGTATCTCGCTGACAGGGGTAACTGGAAACACCATATATTTT.